This TCR beta chain was identified in a study of T cells in Graves' hyperthyroidism and ophthalmopathy. Whole-study results and caveats: From stable hyperthyroidism, ophthalmopathy was set apart by a 13 V-J model.

Using RNA transcripts as the source, TCR beta CDR3 regions were amplified. The HTBI primer set drove a first-round RT-PCR of the TCR CDR3. Via MiXCR, TCRdb re-called the multiplex PCR reads, giving one row per CDR3 protein. The data show approximately 640,000 distinct CDR3 sequences, with around 16% seen just once and approximately 3.8% held by the top ten. This clonotype was counted at least ten times. No antigen is known for it. Germline CDR1 and CDR2: MNHEY and SMNVEV (reference sequence). The V gene lost 3 bases and the J gene lost 5 bases, with 13 bases spanning the gap. The CDR3 runs to 14 residues.

This receptor was identified in a woman aged 25 to 45 with Graves' hyperthyroidism. The sample comprised blood. The chain combines TRBV27 with TRBJ1-1; a possible D gene is TRBD1 (5 bases). The CDR3 loop reads CASSFGQGWTEAFF. In DNA, the CDR3 is TGTGCCAGCAGTTTTGGGCAGGGTTGGACTGAAGCTTTCTTT.